The next 8 T cell receptor beta chains were all read from a single sample in a study of shared clonotypes between healthy human individuals. Profiled with immunoSEQ multiplex PCR; TCRdb holds only in-frame clones, not every one. This sample carries about 730,000 clones, around 70% of them seen once, and the ten largest clones take less than 2%. Sequenced input: memory CD4+ T cells sorted from blood. The subset denotes: CD45RA-negative fraction. These receptors came from a woman in her 30s in good health.

This chain uses TRBV28 with TRBJ2-7; TRBD2 matches at 8 bases. Germline V CDR1 and CDR2: MDHEN, SYDVKM. V gave up 4 bases and J gave up 5 bases; unmatched junction bases: 10. The CDR3 loop spans 15 amino acids. The CDR3 nucleotides read TGTGCCAGCAGTTCCTTCAGTAAGCGGGAGAACGAGCAGTACTTC. It is translated as CASSSFSKRENEQYF. Full variable domain (rest looked up from reference TRBV28 and TRBJ2-7): DVKVTQSSRYLVKRTGEKVFLECVQDMDHENMFWYRQDPGLGLRLIYFSYDVKMKEKGDIPEGYSVSREKKERFSLILESASTNQTSMYLCASSSFSKRENEQYFGPGTRLTVT.

The V gene is TRBV5-1, the J gene TRBJ1-1, with a weak D call TRBD1 (5 bases). Deletions cut 5 bases from V and 3 bases from J, with 14 bases between. Germline CDR1 is SGHRS and CDR2 is YFSETQ. The CDR3 sequence is 14 residues long. The DNA for the CDR3 is TGCGCCAGCAGTGGTGGGGGAGGGGACACTGAAGCTTTCTTT. Encoded protein: CASSGGGGDTEAFF.

This clone appeared a few times. This chain links TRBV6-1 with TRBJ2-2, with no clear D. Looked up from germline, CDR1 is MNHNS and CDR2 is SASEGT. The CDR3 has 14 amino acids. Trimming stripped 0 bases from V and 7 bases from J, with 9 bases between. As DNA, the CDR3 is TGTGCCAGCAGTGAAGCGCTGGGTGGCGGGGAGCTGTTTTTT. This translates into CASSEALGGGELFF.

CDR3 nucleotides: TGCGCCAGCAGCCAAGATGTTGGCTATGGCTACACCTTC. This gives the protein CASSQDVGYGYTF. This rearrangement joins TRBV4-1 to TRBJ1-2; D uncertain. The CDR3 is made up of 13 amino acids. Looked up from germline, CDR1 is MGHRA and CDR2 is YSYEKL. V lost 0 bases, J lost 4 bases, and 6 bases lay in between.

The rearrangement uses TRBV19 and TRBJ2-1; no definite D call. CDR3 length: 12 residues. V lost 3 bases and J lost 4, with 4 bases in between. Per germline, CDR1 LNHDA and CDR2 SQIVND (reference sequence). CDR3 bases: TGTGCCAGTAGTATCTCTTACAATGAGCAGTTCTTC. Translating it yields CASSISYNEQFF. Full variable domain (remainder filled in from reference TRBV19 and TRBJ2-1): DGGITQSPKYLFRKEGQNVTLSCEQNLNHDAMYWYRQDPGQGLRLIYYSQIVNDFQKGDIAEGYSVSREKKESFPLTVTSAQKNPTAFYLCASSISYNEQFFGPGTRLTVL.

Concerning this clone itself: Within the sample, other DNA sequences also encode this same CDR3. The chain is built from TRBV7-9 and TRBJ2-7; TRBD1 matches 8 bases. The CDR3 runs to 13 residues. Germline assignment: CDR1 SEHNR and CDR2 FQNEAQ (reference sequence). The V and J ends lost 3 bases and 3 bases, in that order; junction bases with no gene match: 1. CDR3 sequence: CASSFGQGYEQYF. For the CDR3, the DNA is TGTGCCAGCAGCTTCGGACAGGGCTACGAGCAGTACTTC.

As DNA, the CDR3 is TGTGCCAGCAGTGGGGACGTTCAGGGCACTGAAGCTTTCTTT. Its translation: CASSGDVQGTEAFF. V and J are TRBV2 and TRBJ1-1; maybe TRBD1 (5 bases). Germline V gene lookup returns CDR1 SNHLY and CDR2 FYNNEI. The CDR3 is made up of 14 amino acids. V was cut by 4 bases and J by 4 bases, with 13 bases left in between.

The chain employs TRBV9 and TRBJ2-1; 7 bases agree with TRBD2. Germline V gene lookup returns CDR1 SGDLS and CDR2 YYNGEE. The junction had 6 bases not matched to a gene; V was cut back by 4 bases and J by 2 bases. The CDR3 extends over 15 amino acids. Here the CDR3 DNA reads TGTGCCAGCAGCCATACTAGCGATACCTACAATGAGCAGTTCTTC. This translates into CASSHTSDTYNEQFF.